Shown below are 3 T cell receptor beta chains from a single sample sequenced in a study of OX40 agonist ivuxolimab in advanced cancers. Generated by immunoSEQ multiplex PCR, the TCRdb table keeps only in-frame clones and is missing some. The data show under 100,000 clones, about 90% seen once. The sample here was CD4+ or CD8+ T cells sorted from blood, taken in a trial of the OX40 agonist ivuxolimab. These receptors all stem from an adult with an advanced solid tumor such as melanoma, head and neck, liver or kidney cancer.

This clone is judged medium-sized. The chain couples TRBV6-1 to TRBJ1-1; the D gene is possibly TRBD1 (6 bases). Trimming shortened V by 5 bases and J by 4 bases, and 11 bases separated the two germline ends. The CDR3 spans 13 residues. CDR1 is MNHNS, CDR2 SASEGT, per germline. CDR3 sequence: CASSTQGGTEAFF. CDR3 in DNA: TGTGCCAGCAGTACACAGGGAGGCACTGAAGCTTTCTTT.

This clone was seen a single time. This chain connects TRBV7-9 to TRBJ2-3; D is undetermined. The CDR3 consists of 12 residues. In germline, CDR1 is SEHNR, CDR2 FQNEAQ (reference sequence). V lost 2 bases and J 2 bases, leaving 2 bases between the germline ends. The chain's CDR3 is CASSLSTDTQYF. For the CDR3, the DNA is TGTGCCAGCAGCTTATCCACAGATACGCAGTATTTT.

This chain uses TRBV7-2 with TRBJ1-3; no clear D gene. The germline CDR1 and CDR2 sequences are SGHTA and FQGNSA. The germline V and J ends were trimmed by 5 bases and 4 bases, with 6 bases remaining between them. The length of the CDR3 is 12 residues. The CDR3 spells CASSAGGNTIYF. The CDR3 coding sequence is TGTGCCAGCAGCGCGGGAGGAAACACCATATATTTT.